Following are 6 T cell receptor beta chains from one sample sequenced in a study of CD8+ T cells in alopecia areata. Documented treatment: oral pan-JAK inhibitor, 5-10 mg twice daily. Following RNA extraction, reverse transcription yielded cDNA that acted as the sequencing template. Generated by immunoSEQ multiplex PCR, the TCRdb table keeps only in-frame clones and is missing some. This table has some 120,000 clones, 61% appearing once. The specimen comprised CD4+ T cells sorted from blood, sampled at week 4, from a patient treated with tofacitinib. The receptors shown here come from a human donor with alopecia areata.

This clone was seen only once. This sequence joins TRBV30 and TRBJ2-3; no definite D call. The germline gives CDR1 GTSNPN, CDR2 SVGIG (reference sequence). V was cut by 1 base and J by 2 bases, with 1 base left in between. CDR3 length: 11 amino acids. The CDR3 DNA is TGTGCCTGGAGTGCCACAGATACGCAGTATTTT. Translation: CAWSATDTQYF.

V is TRBV5-6 and J is TRBJ1-2; D might be TRBD1 (6 bases). V was cut by 6 bases and J by 5 bases, with 20 bases left in between. The CDR3 consists of 15 residues. Germline CDR1 SGHDT, CDR2 YYEEEE. CDR3 amino acids: CASKGGPTELYGYTF. CDR3 DNA sequence: TGTGCCAGCAAAGGGGGGCCGACGGAATTATATGGCTACACCTTC.

The V and J genes are TRBV11-2 and TRBJ2-7; possible D gene TRBD1, 6 bases. Germline V CDR1 and CDR2: SGHAT, FQNNGV. The V gene lost 6 bases and the J gene lost 0 bases, with 12 bases spanning the gap. The CDR3 has 14 residues. The CDR3 bases are TGTGCCAGCAGATCCGGGACAAGCTCCTACGAGCAGTACTTC. The encoded protein is CASRSGTSSYEQYF. The full variable domain, its missing parts supplied by reference TRBV11-2 and TRBJ2-7, is EAGVAQSPRYKIIEKRQSVAFWCNPISGHATLYWYQQILGQGPKLLIQFQNNGVVDDSQLPKDRFSAERLKGVDSTLKIQPAKLEDSAVYLCASRSGTSSYEQYFGPGTRLTVT.

The chain couples TRBV7-9 to TRBJ2-3; D unresolved. Trimming left V 8 bases short and J 4 bases short, with 7 bases between. There are 11 residues in the CDR3. Per the germline V gene, CDR1 is SEHNR and CDR2 is FQNEAQ (reference sequence). CDR3 in amino acids: CASGFADTQYF. The CDR3 DNA is TGTGCCAGCGGGTTCGCAGATACGCAGTATTTT.

This clone came up a few times. The chain has TRBV7-2 and TRBJ2-3; TRBD2 agrees at 7 bases. Germline values: CDR1 SGHTA, CDR2 FQGNSA. The CDR3 consists of 16 residues. V was pared by 2 bases and J by 2 bases, with 7 bases of the junction left unmatched. This CDR3 is CASSLRASGLTDTQYF. The DNA for the CDR3 is TGTGCCAGCAGCTTAAGGGCTAGCGGCCTCACAGATACGCAGTATTTT.

The chain links TRBV5-4 to TRBJ2-3; 8 nucleotides line up with TRBD2. The CDR3 is 14 amino acids. CDR1 is SGHNT, CDR2 YYREEE, per germline (reference sequence). With V trimmed by 8 bases and J by 1 base, 6 bases remained unmatched. CDR3 nucleotides: TGTGCCAGTACAACGGGGGGGCGCACAGATACGCAGTATTTT. As protein: CASTTGGRTDTQYF.